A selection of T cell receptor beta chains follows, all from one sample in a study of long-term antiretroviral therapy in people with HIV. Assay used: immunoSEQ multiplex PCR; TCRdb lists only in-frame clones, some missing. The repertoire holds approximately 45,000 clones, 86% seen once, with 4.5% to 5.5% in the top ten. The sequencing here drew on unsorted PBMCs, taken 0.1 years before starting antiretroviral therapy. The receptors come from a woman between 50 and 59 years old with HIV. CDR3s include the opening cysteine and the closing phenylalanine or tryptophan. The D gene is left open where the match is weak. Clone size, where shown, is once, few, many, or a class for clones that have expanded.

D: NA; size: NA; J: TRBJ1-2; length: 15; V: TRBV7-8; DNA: TGTGCCAGCAGCTTAGAGGCAGGTAGCCCCTATGGCTACACCTTC; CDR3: CASSLEAGSPYGYTF
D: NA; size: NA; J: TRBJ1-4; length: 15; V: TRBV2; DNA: TGTGCCAGCAGCGCCGGGGGGGTAGCTAATGAAAAACTGTTTTTT; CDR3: CASSAGGVANEKLFF
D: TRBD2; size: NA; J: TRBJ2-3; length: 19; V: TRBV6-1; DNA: TGTGCCAGCAGTGGGACTAGCGGGGGCTCTACCGCTATCACAGATACGCAGTATTTT; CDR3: CASSGTSGGSTAITDTQYF
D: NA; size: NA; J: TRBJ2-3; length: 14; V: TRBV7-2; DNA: TGTGCCAGCAGCTTATGGGTGGACACAGATACGCAGTATTTT; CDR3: CASSLWVDTDTQYF
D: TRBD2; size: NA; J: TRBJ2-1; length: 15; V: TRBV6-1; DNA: TGTGCCAGCAGTCCAAGACTAGCGGGGGGGAATGAGCAGTTCTTC; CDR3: CASSPRLAGGNEQFF
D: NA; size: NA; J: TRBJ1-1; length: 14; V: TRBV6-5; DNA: TGTGCCAGCAGTTCGGGACGGATCTCTCCTGAAGCTTTCTTT; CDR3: CASSSGRISPEAFF
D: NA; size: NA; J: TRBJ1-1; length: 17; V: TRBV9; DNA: TGTGCCAGCAGCGTAGCGGCAGGCACCCTCGGGGGCACTGAAGCTTTCTTT; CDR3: CASSVAAGTLGGTEAFF
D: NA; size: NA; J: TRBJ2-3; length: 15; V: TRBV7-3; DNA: TGTGCCAGCAGCTTAAAGGGCAGGGGCACAGATACGCAGTATTTT; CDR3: CASSLKGRGTDTQYF
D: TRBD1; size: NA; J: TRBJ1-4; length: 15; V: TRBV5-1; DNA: TGCGCCAGCAGCATACAGGGGACGCTTAATGAAAAACTGTTTTTT; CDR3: CASSIQGTLNEKLFF
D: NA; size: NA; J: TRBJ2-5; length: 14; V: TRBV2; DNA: TGTGCCAGCAGTGTTGGCAGGGAGTTCGAGACCCAGTACTTC; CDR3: CASSVGREFETQYF
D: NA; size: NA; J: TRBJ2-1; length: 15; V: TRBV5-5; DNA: TGTGCCAGCAGCTACCACATGGAGATAGGTGATGAGCAGTTCTTC; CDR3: CASSYHMEIGDEQFF
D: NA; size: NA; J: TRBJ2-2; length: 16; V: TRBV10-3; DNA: TGTGCCATCAAATCTAGCTCACCCCAGAACACCGGGGAGCTGTTTTTT; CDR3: CAIKSSSPQNTGELFF
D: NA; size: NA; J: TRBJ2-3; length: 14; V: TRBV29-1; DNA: TGCAGCGTTGCTGCGGACAGTAGCACAGATACGCAGTATTTT; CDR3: CSVAADSSTDTQYF
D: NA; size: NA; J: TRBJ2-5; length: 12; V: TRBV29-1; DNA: TGCAGCGTTGAGGTCAGCTTTGAGACCCAGTACTTC; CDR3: CSVEVSFETQYF
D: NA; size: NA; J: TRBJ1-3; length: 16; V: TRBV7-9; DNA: TGTGCCAGCAGCCGACGAGGCGGGTTAAGTGGAAACACCATATATTTT; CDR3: CASSRRGGLSGNTIYF
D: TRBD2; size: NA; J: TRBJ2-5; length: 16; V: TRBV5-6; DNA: TGTGCCAGCAGCCCCGGCGTCGGGGGGGACCAAGAGACCCAGTACTTC; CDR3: CASSPGVGGDQETQYF
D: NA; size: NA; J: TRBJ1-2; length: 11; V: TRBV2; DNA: TGTGCCAGCACGCAAACCTATGGCTACACCTTC; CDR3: CASTQTYGYTF
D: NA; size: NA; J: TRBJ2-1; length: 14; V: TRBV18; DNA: TGTGCCAGCTCACCAGGGTCGGGGGTCAATGAGCAGTTCTTC; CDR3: CASSPGSGVNEQFF
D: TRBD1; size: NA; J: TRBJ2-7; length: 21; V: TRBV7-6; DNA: TGTGCCAGCAGCCCGTTATCCCCTCCCCCTCGGACAGGGCCGAGCTCCTACGAGCAGTACTTC; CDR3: CASSPLSPPPRTGPSSYEQYF
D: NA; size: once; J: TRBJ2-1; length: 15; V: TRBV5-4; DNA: TGTGCCAGCAGCTCGTTCTTGGGGTCCTACAATGAGCAGTTCTTC; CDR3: CASSSFLGSYNEQFF
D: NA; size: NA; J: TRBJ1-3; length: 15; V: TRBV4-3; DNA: TGCGCCAGCAGCCAAGTAGGCGGGAGTGGAAACACCATATATTTT; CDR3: CASSQVGGSGNTIYF
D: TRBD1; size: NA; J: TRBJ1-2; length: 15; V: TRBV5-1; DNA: TGCGCCAGCAGCATGGGACAGGGGGGCTATGATGGCTACACCTTC; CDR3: CASSMGQGGYDGYTF
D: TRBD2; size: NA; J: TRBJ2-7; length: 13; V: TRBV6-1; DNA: TGTGCCAGCAGCGTAGCGGGGGGGTACGAGCAGTACTTC; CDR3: CASSVAGGYEQYF
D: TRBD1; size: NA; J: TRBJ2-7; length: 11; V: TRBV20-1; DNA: TGCAGTGCTAGGACAGGGGGAGTGCCGTACTTC; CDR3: CSARTGGVPYF
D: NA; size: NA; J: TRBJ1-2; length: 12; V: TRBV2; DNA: TGTGCCAGCGCCCGGGACACCTATGGCTACACCTTC; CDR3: CASARDTYGYTF
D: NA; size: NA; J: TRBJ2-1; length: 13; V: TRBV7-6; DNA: TGTGCCAGCAGCTTAGGACGGGACAATGAGCAGTTCTTC; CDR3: CASSLGRDNEQFF
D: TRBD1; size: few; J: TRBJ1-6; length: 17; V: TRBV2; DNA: TGTGCCAGCAGTGCCGGGACAGGGGCCCGGGATAATTCACCCCTCCACTTT; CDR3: CASSAGTGARDNSPLHF
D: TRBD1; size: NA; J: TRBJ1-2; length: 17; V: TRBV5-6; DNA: TGTGCCAGCAGCCTGAGACTTGGACAGGGCCCTTCAGGGGGCTACACCTTC; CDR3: CASSLRLGQGPSGGYTF
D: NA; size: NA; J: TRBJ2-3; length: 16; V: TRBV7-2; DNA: TGTGCCAGCAGCCGCAAAGACAAAACCTTCTCAGATACGCAGTATTTT; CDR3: CASSRKDKTFSDTQYF
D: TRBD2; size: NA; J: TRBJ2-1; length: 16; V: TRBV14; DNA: TGTGCCAGCAGCCACCTAGCGGGGGAATCCTACAATGAGCAGTTCTTC; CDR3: CASSHLAGESYNEQFF
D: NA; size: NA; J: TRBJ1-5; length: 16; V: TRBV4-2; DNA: TGTGCCAGCAGCCAAGATCTAGGTAACCTAAATCAGCCCCAGCATTTT; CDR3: CASSQDLGNLNQPQHF